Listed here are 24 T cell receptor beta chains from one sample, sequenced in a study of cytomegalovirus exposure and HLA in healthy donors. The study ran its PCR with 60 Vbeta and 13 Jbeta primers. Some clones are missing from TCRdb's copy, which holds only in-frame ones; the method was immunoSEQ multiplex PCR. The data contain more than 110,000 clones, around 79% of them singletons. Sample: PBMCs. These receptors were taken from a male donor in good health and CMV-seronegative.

The CDR3 sequence is CASSLSGGDRSGYTF. DNA for the CDR3: TGTGCCAGCAGTTTATCAGGGGGCGATAGATCTGGCTACACCTTC. The chain carries TRBV27 and TRBJ1-2; 7 nucleotides match TRBD1. The germline V gene encodes CDR1 MNHEY and CDR2 SMNVEV (reference sequence). CDR3 length: 15 amino acids. Unmatched junction bases numbered 8, after V lost 0 bases and J lost 7 bases.

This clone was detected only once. This chain's CDR3 is CASSAAGQETQYF. In DNA form, the CDR3 reads TGCGCCAGCAGTGCGGCGGGACAAGAGACCCAGTACTTC. The chain uses TRBV10-1 and TRBJ2-5; D is perhaps TRBD2 (6 bases). CDR1 and CDR2 from the germline V gene are WNHNN and SYGVQD (reference sequence). The CDR3 spans 13 residues. V gave up 4 bases and J gave up 2 bases, with 8 bases separating them.

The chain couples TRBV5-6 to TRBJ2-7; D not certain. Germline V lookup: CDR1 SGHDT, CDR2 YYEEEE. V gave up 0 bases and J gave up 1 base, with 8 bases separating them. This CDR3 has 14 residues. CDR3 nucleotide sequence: TGTGCCAGCAGCTTGGCCTTACAGTCCTACGAGCAGTACTTC. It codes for CASSLALQSYEQYF.

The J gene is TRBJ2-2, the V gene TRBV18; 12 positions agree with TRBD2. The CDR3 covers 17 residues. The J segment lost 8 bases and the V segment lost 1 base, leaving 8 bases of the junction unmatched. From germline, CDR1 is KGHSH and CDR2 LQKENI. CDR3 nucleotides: TGTGCCAGCTCACCACTCAGGACTAGCGGGACCGCTGGGGAGCTGTTTTTT. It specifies CASSPLRTSGTAGELFF.

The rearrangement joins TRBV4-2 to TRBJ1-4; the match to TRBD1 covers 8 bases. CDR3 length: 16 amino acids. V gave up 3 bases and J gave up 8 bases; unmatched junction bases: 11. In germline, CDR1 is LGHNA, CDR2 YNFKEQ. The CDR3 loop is CASSQARQGWGEKLFF. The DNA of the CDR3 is TGTGCCAGCAGCCAGGCAAGACAGGGGTGGGGCGAAAAACTGTTTTTT.

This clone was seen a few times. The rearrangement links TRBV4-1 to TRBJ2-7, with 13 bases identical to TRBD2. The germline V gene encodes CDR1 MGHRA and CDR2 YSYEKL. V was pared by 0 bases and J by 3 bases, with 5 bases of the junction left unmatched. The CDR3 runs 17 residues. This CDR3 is CASSQDLLAGGGYEQYF. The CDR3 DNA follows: TGCGCCAGCAGCCAAGACCTACTAGCGGGAGGGGGCTACGAGCAGTACTTC.

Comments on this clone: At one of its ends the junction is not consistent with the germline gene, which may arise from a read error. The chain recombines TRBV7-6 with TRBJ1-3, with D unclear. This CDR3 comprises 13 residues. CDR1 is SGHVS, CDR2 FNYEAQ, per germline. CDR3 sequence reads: CASSLARENTIYF. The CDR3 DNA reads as TGTGCCAGCAGCCTAGCGCGGGAAAACACCATATATTTT. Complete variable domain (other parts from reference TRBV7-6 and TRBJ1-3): GAGVSQSPRYKVTKRGQDVALRCDPISGHVSLYWYRQALGQGPEFLTYFNYEAQQDKSGLPNDRFSAERPEGSISTLTIQRTEQRDSAMYRCASSLARENTIYFGEGSWLTVV.

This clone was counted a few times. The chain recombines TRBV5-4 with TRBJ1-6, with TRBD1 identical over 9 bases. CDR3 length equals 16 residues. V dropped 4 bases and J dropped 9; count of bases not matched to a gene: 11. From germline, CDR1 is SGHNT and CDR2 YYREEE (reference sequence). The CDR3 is CASSGGAGTGSSPLHF. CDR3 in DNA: TGTGCCAGCAGCGGTGGTGCCGGGACAGGGAGTTCACCCCTCCACTTT.

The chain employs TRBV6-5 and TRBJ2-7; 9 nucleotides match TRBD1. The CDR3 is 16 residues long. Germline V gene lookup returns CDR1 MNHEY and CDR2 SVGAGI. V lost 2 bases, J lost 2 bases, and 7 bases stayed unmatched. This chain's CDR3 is CASSYLSGQGTYEQYF. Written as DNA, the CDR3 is TGTGCCAGCAGTTACCTTTCGGGACAGGGTACCTACGAGCAGTACTTC.

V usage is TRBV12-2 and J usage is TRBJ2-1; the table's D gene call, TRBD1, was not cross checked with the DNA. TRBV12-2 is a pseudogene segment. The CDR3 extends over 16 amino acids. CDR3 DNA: TGTGCAAGTCGCTCAACAGGGGTTTCCTCCTACAATGAGCAGTTCTTC. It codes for CASRSTGVSSYNEQFF.

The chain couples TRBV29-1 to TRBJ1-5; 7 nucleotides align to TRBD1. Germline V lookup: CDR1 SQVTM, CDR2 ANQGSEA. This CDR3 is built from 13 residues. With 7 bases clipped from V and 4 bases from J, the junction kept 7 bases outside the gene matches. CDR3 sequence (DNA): TGCAGCGGGGCGACAGGGCTTAATCAGCCCCAGCATTTT. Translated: CSGATGLNQPQHF.

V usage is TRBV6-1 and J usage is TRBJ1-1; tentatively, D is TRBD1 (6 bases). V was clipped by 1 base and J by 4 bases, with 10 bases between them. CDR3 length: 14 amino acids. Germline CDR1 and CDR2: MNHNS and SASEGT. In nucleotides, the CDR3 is TGTGCCAGCAGTGAAGAGGGGGTTTCCACTGAAGCTTTCTTT. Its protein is CASSEEGVSTEAFF.

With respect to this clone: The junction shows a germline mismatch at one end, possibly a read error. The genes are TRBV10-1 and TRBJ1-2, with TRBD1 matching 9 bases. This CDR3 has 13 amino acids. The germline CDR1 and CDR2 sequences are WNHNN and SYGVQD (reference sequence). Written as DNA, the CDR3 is TGCGCCAGCAGTGAACAGGAACAGGGGGCTGACCCCTTC. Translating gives CASSEQEQGADPF.

For the CDR3, the DNA is TGTGCCATCTCAGGACAGAACGAGCAGTACTTC. Translating it yields CAISGQNEQYF. This chain uses TRBV10-3 with TRBJ2-7; tentatively, D is TRBD1 (6 bases). The CDR3 loop spans 11 amino acids. Germline V gene lookup returns CDR1 ENHRY and CDR2 SYGVKD. Deletions cut 8 bases from V and 5 bases from J, with 10 bases between.

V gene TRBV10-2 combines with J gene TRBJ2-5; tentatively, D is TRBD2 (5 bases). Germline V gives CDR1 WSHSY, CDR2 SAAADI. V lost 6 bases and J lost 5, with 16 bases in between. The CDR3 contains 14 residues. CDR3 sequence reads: CASRAGNLGETQYF. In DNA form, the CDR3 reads TGCGCCAGCAGAGCCGGGAACTTAGGGGAGACCCAGTACTTC.

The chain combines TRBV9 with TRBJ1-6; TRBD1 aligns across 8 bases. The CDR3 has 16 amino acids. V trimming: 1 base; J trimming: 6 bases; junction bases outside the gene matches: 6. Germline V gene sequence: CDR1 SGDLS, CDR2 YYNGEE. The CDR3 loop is CASSVFDRGGNSPLHF. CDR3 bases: TGTGCCAGCAGCGTATTTGACAGGGGAGGTAATTCACCCCTCCACTTT.

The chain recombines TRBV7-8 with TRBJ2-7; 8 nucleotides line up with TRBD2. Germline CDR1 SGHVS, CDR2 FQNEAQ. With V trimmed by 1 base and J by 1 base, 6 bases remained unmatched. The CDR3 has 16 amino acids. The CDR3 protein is CASSLVTRGGSYEQYF. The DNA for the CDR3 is TGTGCCAGCAGCTTAGTCACTCGCGGGGGGTCCTACGAGCAGTACTTC.

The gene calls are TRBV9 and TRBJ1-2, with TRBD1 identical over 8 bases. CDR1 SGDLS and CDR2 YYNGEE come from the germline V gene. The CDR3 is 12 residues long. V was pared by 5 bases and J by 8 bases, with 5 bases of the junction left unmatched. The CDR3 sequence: CASRGQGDGYTF. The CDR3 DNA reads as TGTGCCAGCAGAGGACAGGGAGACGGCTACACCTTC. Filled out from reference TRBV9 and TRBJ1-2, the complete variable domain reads DSGVTQTPKHLITATGQRVTLRCSPRSGDLSVYWYQQSLDQGLQFLIQYYNGEERAKGNILERFSAQQFPDLHSELNLSSLELGDSALYFCASRGQGDGYTFGSGTRLTVV.

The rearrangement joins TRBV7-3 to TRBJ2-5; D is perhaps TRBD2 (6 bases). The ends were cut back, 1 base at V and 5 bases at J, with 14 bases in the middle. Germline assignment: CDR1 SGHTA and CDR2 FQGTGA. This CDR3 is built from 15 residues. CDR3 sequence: CASSLRAWGEETQYF. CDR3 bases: TGTGCCAGCAGCTTAAGAGCTTGGGGGGAGGAGACCCAGTACTTC.

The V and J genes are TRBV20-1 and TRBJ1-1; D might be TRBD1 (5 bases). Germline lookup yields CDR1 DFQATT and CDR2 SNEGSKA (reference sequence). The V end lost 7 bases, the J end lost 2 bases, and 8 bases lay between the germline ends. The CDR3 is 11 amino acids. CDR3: CSDGTNTEAFF. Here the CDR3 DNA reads TGCAGTGATGGGACTAACACTGAAGCTTTCTTT.

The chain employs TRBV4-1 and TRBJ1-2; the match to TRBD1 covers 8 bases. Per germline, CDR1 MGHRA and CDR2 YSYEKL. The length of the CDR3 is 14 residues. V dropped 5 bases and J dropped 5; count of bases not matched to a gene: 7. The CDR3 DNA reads TGCGCCAGCAGCAAGGACAGGGCTCAGTATGGCTACACCTTC. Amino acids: CASSKDRAQYGYTF.

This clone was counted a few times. The CDR3 loop is CASSHRTGPYEQYF. In DNA form, the CDR3 reads TGTGCCAGCAGCCACCGGACAGGCCCCTACGAGCAGTACTTC. V gene TRBV5-4 combines with J gene TRBJ2-7; TRBD1 matches at 7 bases. CDR3 length: 14 residues. Germline trimming cut 4 bases from V and 2 bases from J; bases unmatched to any gene: 6. Looked up from germline, CDR1 is SGHNT and CDR2 is YYREEE (reference sequence).

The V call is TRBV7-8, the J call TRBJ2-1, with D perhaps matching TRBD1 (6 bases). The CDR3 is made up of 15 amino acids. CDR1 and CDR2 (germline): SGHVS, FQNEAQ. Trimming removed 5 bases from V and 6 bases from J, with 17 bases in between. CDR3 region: CASSTRNRVTNEQFF. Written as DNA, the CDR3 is TGTGCCAGCAGCACGAGAAACAGGGTTACCAATGAGCAGTTCTTC.

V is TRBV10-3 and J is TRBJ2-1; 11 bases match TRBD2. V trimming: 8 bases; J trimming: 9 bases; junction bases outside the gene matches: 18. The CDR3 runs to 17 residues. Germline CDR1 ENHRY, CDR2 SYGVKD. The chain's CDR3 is CAIDTSGSSGFVGEQFF. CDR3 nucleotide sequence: TGTGCCATCGATACTAGCGGGAGTTCCGGCTTTGTGGGTGAGCAGTTCTTC.